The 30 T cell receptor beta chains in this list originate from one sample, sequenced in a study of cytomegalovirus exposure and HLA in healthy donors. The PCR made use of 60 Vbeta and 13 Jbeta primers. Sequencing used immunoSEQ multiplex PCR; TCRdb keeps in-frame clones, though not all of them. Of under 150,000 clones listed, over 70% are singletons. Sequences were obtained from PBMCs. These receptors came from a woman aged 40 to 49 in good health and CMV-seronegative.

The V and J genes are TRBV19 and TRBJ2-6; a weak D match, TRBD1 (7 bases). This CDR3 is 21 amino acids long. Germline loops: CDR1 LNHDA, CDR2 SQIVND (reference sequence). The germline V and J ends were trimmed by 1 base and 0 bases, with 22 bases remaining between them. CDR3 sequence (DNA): TGTGCCAGTAGTATAGTATGGGTGGGGCAGGGGGGTCGCTCTGGGGCCAACGTCCTGACTTTC. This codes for CASSIVWVGQGGRSGANVLTF. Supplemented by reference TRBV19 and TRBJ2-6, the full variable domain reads DGGITQSPKYLFRKEGQNVTLSCEQNLNHDAMYWYRQDPGQGLRLIYYSQIVNDFQKGDIAEGYSVSREKKESFPLTVTSAQKNPTAFYLCASSIVWVGQGGRSGANVLTFGAGSRLTVL.

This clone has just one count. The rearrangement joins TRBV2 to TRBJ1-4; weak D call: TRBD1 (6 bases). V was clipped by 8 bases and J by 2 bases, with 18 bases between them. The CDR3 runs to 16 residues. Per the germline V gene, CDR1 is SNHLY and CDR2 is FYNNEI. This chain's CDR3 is CASGWRFGQTNEKLFF. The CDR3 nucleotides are TGTGCCAGCGGATGGCGATTTGGACAGACTAATGAAAAACTGTTTTTT.

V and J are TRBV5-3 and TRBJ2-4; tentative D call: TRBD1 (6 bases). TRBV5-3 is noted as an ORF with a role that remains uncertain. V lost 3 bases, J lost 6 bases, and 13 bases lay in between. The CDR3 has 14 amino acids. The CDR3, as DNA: TGTGCCAGAAGCTGGCAGGGGCTGGGAAACATTCAGTACTTC. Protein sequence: CARSWQGLGNIQYF.

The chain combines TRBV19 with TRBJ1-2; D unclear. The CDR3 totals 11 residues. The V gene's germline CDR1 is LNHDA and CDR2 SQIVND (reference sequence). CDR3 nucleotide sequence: TGTGGTACAAGAGGGAAGGATGGCTACACCTTC. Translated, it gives CGTRGKDGYTF.

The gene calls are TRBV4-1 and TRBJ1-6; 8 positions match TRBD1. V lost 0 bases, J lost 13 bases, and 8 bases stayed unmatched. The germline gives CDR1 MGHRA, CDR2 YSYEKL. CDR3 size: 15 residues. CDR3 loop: CASSQDLDRATPLHF. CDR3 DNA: TGCGCCAGCAGCCAAGATTTGGACAGGGCGACCCCCCTCCACTTT.

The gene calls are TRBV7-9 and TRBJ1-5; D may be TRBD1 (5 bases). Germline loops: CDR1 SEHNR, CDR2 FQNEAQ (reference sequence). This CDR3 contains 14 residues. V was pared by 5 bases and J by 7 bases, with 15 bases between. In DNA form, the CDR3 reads TGTGCCAGCAGCAATAACCAGGGCCACCAGCCCCAGCATTTT. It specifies CASSNNQGHQPQHF.

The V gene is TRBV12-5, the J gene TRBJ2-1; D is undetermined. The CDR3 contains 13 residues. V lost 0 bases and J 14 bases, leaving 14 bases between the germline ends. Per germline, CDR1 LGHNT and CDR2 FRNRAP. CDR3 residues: CASGLVNTQEKFF. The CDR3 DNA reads TGTGCTAGTGGTTTGGTAAATACCCAGGAAAAGTTCTTC.

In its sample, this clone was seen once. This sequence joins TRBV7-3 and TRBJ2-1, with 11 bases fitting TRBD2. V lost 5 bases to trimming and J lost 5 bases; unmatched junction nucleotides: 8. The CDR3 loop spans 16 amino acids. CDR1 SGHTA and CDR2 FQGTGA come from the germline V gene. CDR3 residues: CASSPRLAGRNNEQFF. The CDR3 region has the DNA TGTGCCAGCAGCCCACGACTAGCGGGAAGAAACAATGAGCAGTTCTTC.

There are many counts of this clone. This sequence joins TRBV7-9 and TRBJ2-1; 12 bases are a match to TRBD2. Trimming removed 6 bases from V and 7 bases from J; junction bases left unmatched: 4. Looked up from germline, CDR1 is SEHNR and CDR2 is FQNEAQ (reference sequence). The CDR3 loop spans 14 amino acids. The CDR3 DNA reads TGTGCCAGCAGACCTACTAGCGGGGGGAATGAGCAGTTCTTC. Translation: CASRPTSGGNEQFF.

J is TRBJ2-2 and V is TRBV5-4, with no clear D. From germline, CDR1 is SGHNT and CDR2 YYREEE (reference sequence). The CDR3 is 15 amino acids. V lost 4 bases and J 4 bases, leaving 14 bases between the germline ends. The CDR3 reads CASSDFETLTGELFF. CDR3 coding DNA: TGTGCCAGCAGCGACTTCGAGACTCTCACCGGGGAGCTGTTTTTT. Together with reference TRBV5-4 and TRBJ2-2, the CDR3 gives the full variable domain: ETGVTQSPTHLIKTRGQQVTLRCSSQSGHNTVSWYQQALGQGPQFIFQYYREEENGRGNFPPRFSGLQFPNYSSELNVNALELDDSALYLCASSDFETLTGELFFGEGSRLTVL.

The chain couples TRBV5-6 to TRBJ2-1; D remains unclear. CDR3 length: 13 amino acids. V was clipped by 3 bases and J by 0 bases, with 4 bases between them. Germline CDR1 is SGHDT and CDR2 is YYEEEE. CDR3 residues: CASSYSSYNEQFF. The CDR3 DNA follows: TGTGCCAGCAGCTACTCCTCCTACAATGAGCAGTTCTTC. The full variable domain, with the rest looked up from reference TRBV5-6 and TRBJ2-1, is DAGVTQSPTHLIKTRGQQVTLRCSPKSGHDTVSWYQQALGQGPQFIFQYYEEEERQRGNFPDRFSGHQFPNYSSELNVNALLLGDSALYLCASSYSSYNEQFFGPGTRLTVL.

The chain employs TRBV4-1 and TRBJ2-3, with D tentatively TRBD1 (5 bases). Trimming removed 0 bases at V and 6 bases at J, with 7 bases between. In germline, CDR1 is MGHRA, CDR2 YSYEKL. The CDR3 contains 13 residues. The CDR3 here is CASSQDYRDTQYF. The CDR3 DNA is TGCGCCAGCAGCCAAGACTACAGGGATACGCAGTATTTT.

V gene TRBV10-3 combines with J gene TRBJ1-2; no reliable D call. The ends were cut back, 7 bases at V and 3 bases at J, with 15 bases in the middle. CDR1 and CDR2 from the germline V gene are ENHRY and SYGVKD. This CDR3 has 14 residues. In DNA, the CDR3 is TGTGCCATCACTCCGTCCACAGACGACTATGGCTACACCTTC. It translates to CAITPSTDDYGYTF.

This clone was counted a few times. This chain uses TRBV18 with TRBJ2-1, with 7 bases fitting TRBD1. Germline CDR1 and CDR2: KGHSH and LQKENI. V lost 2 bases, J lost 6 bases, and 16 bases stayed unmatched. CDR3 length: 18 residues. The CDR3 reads CASSPVFGTESGGNEQFF. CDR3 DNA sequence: TGTGCCAGCTCACCAGTGTTCGGGACAGAGTCTGGAGGCAATGAGCAGTTCTTC.

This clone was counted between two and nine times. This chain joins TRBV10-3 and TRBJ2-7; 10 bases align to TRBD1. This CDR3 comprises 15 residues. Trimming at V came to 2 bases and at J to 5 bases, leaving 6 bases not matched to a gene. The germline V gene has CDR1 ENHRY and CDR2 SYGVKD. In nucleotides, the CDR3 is TGTGCCATCAGTGAGGGGACAGGGGTCGACCACGAGCAGTACTTC. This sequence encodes CAISEGTGVDHEQYF.

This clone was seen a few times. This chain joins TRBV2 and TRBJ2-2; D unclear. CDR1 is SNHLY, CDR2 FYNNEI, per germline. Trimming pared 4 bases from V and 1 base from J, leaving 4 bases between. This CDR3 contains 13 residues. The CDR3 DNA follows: TGTGCCAGCAGTGCCAGGAACACCGGGGAGCTGTTTTTT. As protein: CASSARNTGELFF.

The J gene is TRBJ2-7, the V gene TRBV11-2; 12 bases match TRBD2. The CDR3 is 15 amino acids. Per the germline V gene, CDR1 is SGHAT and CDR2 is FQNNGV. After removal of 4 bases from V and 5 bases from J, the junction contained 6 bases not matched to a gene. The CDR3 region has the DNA TGTGCCAGCAGCTCGCGGACTAGCGGGACCGACGAGCAGTACTTC. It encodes CASSSRTSGTDEQYF.

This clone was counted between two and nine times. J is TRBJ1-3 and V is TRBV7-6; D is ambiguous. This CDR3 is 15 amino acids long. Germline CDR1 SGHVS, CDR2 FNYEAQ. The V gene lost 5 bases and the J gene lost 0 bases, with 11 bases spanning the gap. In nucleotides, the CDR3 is TGTGCCAGCAGCATGACTGAGAGCTCTGGAAACACCATATATTTT. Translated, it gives CASSMTESSGNTIYF.

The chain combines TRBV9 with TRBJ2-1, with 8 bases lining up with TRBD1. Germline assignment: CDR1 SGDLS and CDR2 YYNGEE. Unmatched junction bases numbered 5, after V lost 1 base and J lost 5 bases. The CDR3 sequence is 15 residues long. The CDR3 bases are TGTGCCAGCAGCGTACAGGGGGCGCGTAACAATGAGCAGTTCTTC. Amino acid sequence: CASSVQGARNNEQFF.

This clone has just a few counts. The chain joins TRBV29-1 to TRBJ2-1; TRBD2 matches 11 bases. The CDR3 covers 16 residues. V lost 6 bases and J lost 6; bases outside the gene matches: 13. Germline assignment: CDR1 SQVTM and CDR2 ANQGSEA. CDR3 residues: CSVESISGRALNEQFF. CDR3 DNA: TGCAGCGTGGAATCAATTAGCGGGAGGGCTCTCAATGAGCAGTTCTTC.

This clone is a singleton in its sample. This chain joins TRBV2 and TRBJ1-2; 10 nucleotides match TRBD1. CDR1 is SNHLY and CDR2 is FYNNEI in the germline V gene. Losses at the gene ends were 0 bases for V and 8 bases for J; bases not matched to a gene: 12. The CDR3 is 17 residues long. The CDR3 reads CASSEAATGGPRSGYTF. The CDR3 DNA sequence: TGTGCCAGCAGTGAAGCGGCGACAGGGGGCCCTAGGAGCGGCTACACCTTC.

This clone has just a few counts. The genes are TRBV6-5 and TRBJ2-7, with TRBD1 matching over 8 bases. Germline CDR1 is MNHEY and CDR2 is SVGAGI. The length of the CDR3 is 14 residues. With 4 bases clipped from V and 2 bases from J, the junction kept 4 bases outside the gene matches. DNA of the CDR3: TGTGCCAGCAGTTGGACAGGGCTACCCTACGAGCAGTACTTC. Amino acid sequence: CASSWTGLPYEQYF.

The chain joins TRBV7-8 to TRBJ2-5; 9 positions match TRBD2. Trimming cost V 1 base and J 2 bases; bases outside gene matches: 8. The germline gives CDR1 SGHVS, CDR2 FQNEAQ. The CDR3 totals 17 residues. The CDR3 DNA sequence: TGTGCCAGCAGCTTAGGACTAGCGGCGAGGGTACAAGAGACCCAGTACTTC. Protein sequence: CASSLGLAARVQETQYF.

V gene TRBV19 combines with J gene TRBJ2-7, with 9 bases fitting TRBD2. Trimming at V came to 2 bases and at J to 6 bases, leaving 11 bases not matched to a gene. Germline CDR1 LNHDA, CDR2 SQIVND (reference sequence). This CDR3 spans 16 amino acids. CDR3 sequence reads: CASSIKVAGGVAEQYF. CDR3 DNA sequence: TGTGCCAGTAGTATAAAGGTGGCGGGAGGGGTAGCCGAGCAGTACTTC.

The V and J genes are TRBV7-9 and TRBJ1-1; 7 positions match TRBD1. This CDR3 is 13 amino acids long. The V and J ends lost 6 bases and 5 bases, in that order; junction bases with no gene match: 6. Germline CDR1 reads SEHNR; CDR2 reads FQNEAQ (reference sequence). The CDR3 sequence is CASSGQAGTEAFF. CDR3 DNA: TGTGCCAGCAGTGGACAGGCGGGTACTGAAGCTTTCTTT.

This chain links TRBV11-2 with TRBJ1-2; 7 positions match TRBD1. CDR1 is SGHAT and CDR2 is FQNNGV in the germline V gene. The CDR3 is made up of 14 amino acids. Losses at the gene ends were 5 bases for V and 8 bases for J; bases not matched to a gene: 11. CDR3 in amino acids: CASSQRTGTAGYTF. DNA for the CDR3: TGTGCCAGCAGCCAAAGGACAGGTACCGCGGGCTACACCTTC. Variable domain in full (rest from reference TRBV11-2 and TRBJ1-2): EAGVAQSPRYKIIEKRQSVAFWCNPISGHATLYWYQQILGQGPKLLIQFQNNGVVDDSQLPKDRFSAERLKGVDSTLKIQPAKLEDSAVYLCASSQRTGTAGYTFGSGTRLTVV.

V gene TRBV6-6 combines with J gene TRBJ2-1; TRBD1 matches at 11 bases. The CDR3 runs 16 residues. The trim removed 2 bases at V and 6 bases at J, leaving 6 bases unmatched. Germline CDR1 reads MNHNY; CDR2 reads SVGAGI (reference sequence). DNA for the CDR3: TGTGCCAGCAGTTACGGGACAGGGGGGGACATCAATGAGCAGTTCTTC. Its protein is CASSYGTGGDINEQFF.

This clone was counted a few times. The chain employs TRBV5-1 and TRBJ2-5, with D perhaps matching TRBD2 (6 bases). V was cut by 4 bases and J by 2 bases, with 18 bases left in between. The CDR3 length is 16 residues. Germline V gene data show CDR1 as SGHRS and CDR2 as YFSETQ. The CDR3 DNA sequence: TGCGCCAGCAGCCTGGCCGGGACTGAGAAGCAAGAGACCCAGTACTTC. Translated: CASSLAGTEKQETQYF. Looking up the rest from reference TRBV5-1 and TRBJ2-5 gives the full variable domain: KAGVTQTPRYLIKTRGQQVTLSCSPISGHRSVSWYQQTPGQGLQFLFEYFSETQRNKGNFPGRFSGRQFSNSRSEMNVSTLELGDSALYLCASSLAGTEKQETQYFGPGTRLLVL.

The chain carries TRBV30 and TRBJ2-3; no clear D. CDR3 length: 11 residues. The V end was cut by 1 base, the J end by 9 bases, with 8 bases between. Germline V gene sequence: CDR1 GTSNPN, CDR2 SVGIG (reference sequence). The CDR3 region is CAWSALGTQYF. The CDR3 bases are TGTGCCTGGAGTGCCCTAGGCACGCAGTATTTT.

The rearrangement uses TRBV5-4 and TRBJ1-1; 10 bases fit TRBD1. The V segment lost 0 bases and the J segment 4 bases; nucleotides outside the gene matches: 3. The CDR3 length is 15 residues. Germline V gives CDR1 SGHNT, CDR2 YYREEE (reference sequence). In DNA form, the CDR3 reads TGTGCCAGCAGCTTGGGGACAGGGGGGGGCACTGAAGCTTTCTTT. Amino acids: CASSLGTGGGTEAFF.